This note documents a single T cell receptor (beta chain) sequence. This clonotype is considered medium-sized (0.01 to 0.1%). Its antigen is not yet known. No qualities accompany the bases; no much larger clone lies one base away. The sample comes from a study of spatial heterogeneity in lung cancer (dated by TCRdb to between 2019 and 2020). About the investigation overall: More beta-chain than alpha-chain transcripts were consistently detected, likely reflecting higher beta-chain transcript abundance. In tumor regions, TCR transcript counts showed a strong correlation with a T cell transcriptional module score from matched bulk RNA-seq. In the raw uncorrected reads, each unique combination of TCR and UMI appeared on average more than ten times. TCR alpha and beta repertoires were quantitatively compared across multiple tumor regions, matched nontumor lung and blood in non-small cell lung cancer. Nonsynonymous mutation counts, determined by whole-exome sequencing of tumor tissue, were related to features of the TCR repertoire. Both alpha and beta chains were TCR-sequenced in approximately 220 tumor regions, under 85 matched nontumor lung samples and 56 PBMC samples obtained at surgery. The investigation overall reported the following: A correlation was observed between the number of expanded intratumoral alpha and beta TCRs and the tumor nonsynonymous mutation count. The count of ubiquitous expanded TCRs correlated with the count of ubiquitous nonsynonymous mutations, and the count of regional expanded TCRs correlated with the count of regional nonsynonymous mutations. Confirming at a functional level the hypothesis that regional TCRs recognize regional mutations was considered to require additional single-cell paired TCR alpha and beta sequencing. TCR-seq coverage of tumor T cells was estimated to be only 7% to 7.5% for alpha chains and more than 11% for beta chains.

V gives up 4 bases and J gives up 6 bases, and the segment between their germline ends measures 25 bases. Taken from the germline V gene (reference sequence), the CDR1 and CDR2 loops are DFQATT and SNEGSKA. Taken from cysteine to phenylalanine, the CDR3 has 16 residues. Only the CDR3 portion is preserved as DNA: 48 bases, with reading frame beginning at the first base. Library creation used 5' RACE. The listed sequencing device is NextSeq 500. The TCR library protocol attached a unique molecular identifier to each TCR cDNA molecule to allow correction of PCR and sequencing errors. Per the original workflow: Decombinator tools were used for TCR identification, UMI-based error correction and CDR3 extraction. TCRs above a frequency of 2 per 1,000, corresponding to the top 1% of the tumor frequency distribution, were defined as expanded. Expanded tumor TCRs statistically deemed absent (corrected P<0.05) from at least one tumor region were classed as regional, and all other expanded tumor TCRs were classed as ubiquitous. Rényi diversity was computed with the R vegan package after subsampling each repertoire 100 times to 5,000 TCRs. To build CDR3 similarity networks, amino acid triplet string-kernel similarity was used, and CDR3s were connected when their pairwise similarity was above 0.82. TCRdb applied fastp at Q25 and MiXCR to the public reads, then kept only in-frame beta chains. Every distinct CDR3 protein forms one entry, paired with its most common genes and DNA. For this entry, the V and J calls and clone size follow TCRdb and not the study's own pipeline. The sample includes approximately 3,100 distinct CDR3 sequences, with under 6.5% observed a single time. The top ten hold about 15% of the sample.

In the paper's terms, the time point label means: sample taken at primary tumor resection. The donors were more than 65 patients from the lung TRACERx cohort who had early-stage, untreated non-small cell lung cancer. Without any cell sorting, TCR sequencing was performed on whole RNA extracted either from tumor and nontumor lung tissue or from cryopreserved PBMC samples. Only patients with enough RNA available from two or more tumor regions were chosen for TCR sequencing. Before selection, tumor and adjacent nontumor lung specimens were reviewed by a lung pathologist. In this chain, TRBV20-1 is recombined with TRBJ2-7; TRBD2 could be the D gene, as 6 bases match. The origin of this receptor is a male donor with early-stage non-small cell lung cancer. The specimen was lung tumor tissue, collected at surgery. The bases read TGCAGTGCTACCGCGGGCCTCTCTAGCGCCACAGGCGAGCAGTACTTC. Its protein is CSATAGLSSATGEQYF.